This T cell receptor beta chain was profiled in a study of response to subunit inactivated influenza vaccine (dated by TCRdb to 2016 to 2019). Broadly, across the study: Deep quantitative profiling of the T cell receptor repertoire was used in the study to follow responses to a trivalent subunit inactivated influenza vaccine. Overall study results and their limits: According to the authors, only a limited number of new T cells may be recruited by each seasonal influenza vaccination.

This clonotype was recorded at least ten times. The antigen this receptor binds is unknown. Per-base qualities were not stored, and no clone one base away is much larger. The library was generated by RT-PCR. Instrument on record: Illumina HiSeq 2500. TCRdb ran its own pipeline on the public reads, namely fastp trimming at Q25 and MiXCR clone calling, and kept in-frame beta chains. CDR3 protein sequences are deduplicated, and each keeps its most common genes and DNA. This sample holds over 650,000 distinct CDR3 sequences; approximately 17% were observed only once. 11% of the sample is in the top ten clones. CDR1 and CDR2 are drawn from the germline V gene: LGHNA, YSLEER. Deletion took 0 bases off V and 4 bases off J, with a span of 13 bases between the germline ends. The CDR3 starts with the cysteine, ends with the phenylalanine, and has 16 residues. Only the CDR3 DNA stays, 48 bases, in frame from base 1.

The sequence was collected from a man in his fifties who received an inactivated influenza vaccine. Donor details come from another sample of the same person, matched by shared clones. This sample comprised PBMCs from blood, obtained roughly 5 days after vaccination. Recombination joined TRBV4-3 with TRBJ2-1; perhaps TRBD2 is the D gene, with 5 bases matching. The nucleotide sequence is TGCGCCAGCAGCCAAGATAGGAGGACTGGTTACAATGAGCAGTTCTTC. The encoded protein is CASSQDRRTGYNEQFF.